A single sample is the source of the 25 T cell receptor beta chains below, sequenced in a study of T-cell memory formation after mild COVID-19. TCRdb used MiXCR to reprocess the 5' RACE reads, holding one entry per CDR3 protein. Seen here are approximately 500,000 distinct CDR3 sequences, about 23% observed once, and the top ten hold around 12%. The source material was PBMCs or a T cell subset sorted from them (not recorded which). These receptors were collected from an adult woman who had mild COVID-19 (a few samples of this study predate the infection). Cell type and time point are not known.

This clonotype appeared many times. This chain links TRBV7-9 with TRBJ2-5, with 10 bases identical to TRBD2. With 5 bases clipped from V and 5 bases from J, the junction kept 5 bases outside the gene matches. Germline-derived CDR1 and CDR2 are SEHNR and FQNEAQ (reference sequence). CDR3 length: 14 residues. As DNA, the CDR3 is TGTGCCAGCAGCCTTCGGACTAGCGGCGAGACCCAGTACTTC. Protein product: CASSLRTSGETQYF.

The rearrangement links TRBV3-1 to TRBJ1-2; 7 positions match TRBD1. Germline assignment: CDR1 LGHDT and CDR2 YNNKEL (reference sequence). Trimming took 1 base from V and 8 from J; bases not matched to a gene: 4. The CDR3 covers 13 residues. The CDR3, as DNA: TGTGCCAGCAGCCAAGGGGACAGCAGGGGCTACACCTTC. It specifies CASSQGDSRGYTF.

The chain has TRBV5-4 and TRBJ2-2; the match to TRBD2 covers 10 bases. Germline CDR1 and CDR2: SGHNT and YYREEE (reference sequence). The length of the CDR3 is 16 residues. After removal of 1 base from V and 5 bases from J, the junction contained 5 bases not matched to a gene. This CDR3 reads CASSLQRGGRTGELFF. CDR3 DNA sequence: TGTGCCAGCAGCTTGCAGCGGGGGGGCCGGACCGGGGAGCTGTTTTTT.

The CDR3 DNA reads TGTGCCAGCAGCCCTGGGACTGGGGGGGGCAATGAGCAGTTCTTC. It is translated as CASSPGTGGGNEQFF. The rearrangement uses TRBV7-6 and TRBJ2-1; 7 positions match TRBD2. V was pared by 5 bases and J by 6 bases, with 10 bases of the junction left unmatched. CDR1 and CDR2 (germline): SGHVS, FNYEAQ. The CDR3 runs to 15 residues.

This clonotype was found a few times. The V gene is TRBV5-1, the J gene TRBJ2-3; no clear D gene. The germline V gene has CDR1 SGHRS and CDR2 YFSETQ. V was pared by 0 bases and J by 4 bases, with 12 bases between. CDR3 length: 15 amino acids. CDR3 in amino acids: CASSLAENFADTQYF. The CDR3 DNA is TGCGCCAGCAGCTTGGCCGAGAACTTCGCAGATACGCAGTATTTT.

This clonotype was found a few times. The chain combines TRBV5-1 with TRBJ2-1, with no clear D. V shed 1 base and J shed 12 bases, with 14 bases lying between them. This CDR3 spans 13 amino acids. CDR1 SGHRS and CDR2 YFSETQ come from the germline V gene. CDR3 sequence reads: CASSLNVGSPQFF. The CDR3 DNA follows: TGCGCCAGCAGCTTGAACGTAGGTAGCCCGCAGTTCTTC.

This chain connects TRBV7-8 to TRBJ2-2; 13 bases map to TRBD2. CDR1 is SGHVS and CDR2 is FQNEAQ in the germline V gene. V gave up 0 bases and J gave up 5 bases; unmatched junction bases: 6. The CDR3 is 18 residues long. The CDR3 loop reads CASSLAGGLAGRTGELFF. CDR3 sequence (DNA): TGTGCCAGCAGCTTAGCGGGGGGACTAGCGGGGCGAACCGGGGAGCTGTTTTTT. Looking up the rest from reference TRBV7-8 and TRBJ2-2 gives the full variable domain: GAGVSQSPRYKVAKRGQDVALRCDPISGHVSLFWYQQALGQGPEFLTYFQNEAQLDKSGLPSDRFFAERPEGSVSTLKIQRTQQEDSAVYLCASSLAGGLAGRTGELFFGEGSRLTVL.

The rearrangement uses TRBV6-6 and TRBJ1-2, with TRBD1 matching 7 bases. From germline, CDR1 is MNHNY and CDR2 SVGAGI (reference sequence). CDR3 length: 14 residues. The V gene end was trimmed by 0 bases and the J gene end by 5 bases; junction bases not matched to a gene: 3. The CDR3 reads CASSYSGQVYGYTF. Here the CDR3 DNA reads TGTGCCAGCAGTTACTCCGGACAGGTTTATGGCTACACCTTC.

The rearrangement links TRBV3-1 to TRBJ2-7, with D tentatively TRBD1 (7 bases). CDR3 length: 13 amino acids. Trimming removed 10 bases at V and 4 bases at J, with 17 bases between. Per the germline V gene, CDR1 is LGHDT and CDR2 is YNNKEL (reference sequence). CDR3: CATKEGAGYEQYF. CDR3 DNA sequence: TGTGCCACCAAGGAGGGGGCGGGGTACGAGCAGTACTTC.

The chain uses TRBV9 and TRBJ2-2; 8 bases line up with TRBD2. Losses at the gene ends were 0 bases for V and 6 bases for J; bases not matched to a gene: 13. In germline, CDR1 is SGDLS, CDR2 YYNGEE. CDR3 length: 18 amino acids. Here the CDR3 reads CASSVAPGGDRRAGELFF. CDR3 DNA: TGTGCCAGCAGCGTAGCTCCCGGGGGGGACCGTCGTGCCGGGGAGCTGTTTTTT.

This chain connects TRBV20-1 to TRBJ1-1; tentative D call: TRBD1 (5 bases). The CDR3 extends over 15 amino acids. Germline V lookup: CDR1 DFQATT, CDR2 SNEGSKA (reference sequence). V lost 3 bases and J 5 bases, leaving 19 bases between the germline ends. Here the CDR3 reads CSARPPGAPGTEAFF. Written as DNA, the CDR3 is TGCAGTGCTAGGCCCCCCGGGGCCCCGGGGACTGAAGCTTTCTTT.

This clonotype was counted ten times or more. The chain carries TRBV7-3 and TRBJ1-2, with a possible D match to TRBD1 (5 bases). The CDR3 runs 16 residues. Germline loops: CDR1 SGHTA, CDR2 FQGTGA. Between the trimmed V and J ends, which lost 4 bases and 4 bases, there was a span of 19 bases. DNA for the CDR3: TGTGCCAGCAGCTCCCTGGGGGGAACGAGAGTCTATGGCTACACCTTC. Protein product: CASSSLGGTRVYGYTF.

The V and J genes are TRBV20-1 and TRBJ2-5; 7 bases match TRBD2. The CDR3 runs 17 residues. After removal of 1 base from V and 1 base from J, the junction contained 12 bases not matched to a gene. The V gene's germline CDR1 is DFQATT and CDR2 SNEGSKA (reference sequence). CDR3 loop: CSARGLGGRATQETQYF. In nucleotides, the CDR3 is TGCAGTGCTAGAGGTTTGGGCGGGAGAGCCACCCAAGAGACCCAGTACTTC.

This clonotype was recorded a few times. The gene calls are TRBV7-9 and TRBJ2-4, with D possibly TRBD2 on 6 matching bases. Trimming took 5 bases from V and 3 from J, leaving 20 bases between them. Germline-derived CDR1 and CDR2 are SEHNR and FQNEAQ (reference sequence). The CDR3 has 17 residues. The CDR3 nucleotides are TGTGCCAGCAGCCCCCAGGCCAGCGGGCCAGTCAAAAACATTCAGTACTTC. Translated: CASSPQASGPVKNIQYF. Supplemented by reference TRBV7-9 and TRBJ2-4, the full variable domain reads DTGVSQNPRHKITKRGQNVTFRCDPISEHNRLYWYRQTLGQGPEFLTYFQNEAQLEKSRLLSDRFSAERPKGSFSTLEIQRTEQGDSAMYLCASSPQASGPVKNIQYFGAGTRLSVL.

The chain is built from TRBV4-1 and TRBJ2-7, with D perhaps matching TRBD1 (6 bases). The CDR3 loop spans 16 amino acids. From germline, CDR1 is MGHRA and CDR2 YSYEKL. The V and J ends lost 4 bases and 6 bases respectively, with 22 bases between them. As DNA, the CDR3 is TGCGCCAGCAGCCTCATACAGGGTTCGACCCCCCGCGAGCAGTACTTC. Protein product: CASSLIQGSTPREQYF.

As regards this clonotype: The junction and the germline gene differ at one end; a read error may be behind it. The V gene is TRBV3-1, the J gene TRBJ2-5, with 9 positions matching TRBD2. Germline loops: CDR1 LGHDT, CDR2 YNNKEL (reference sequence). CDR3 length: 13 residues. In nucleotides, the CDR3 is TGTGCCAGCAGCCAAGGGGGGTCCGGGACTAGCCTGTTC. As protein: CASSQGGSGTSLF.

The genes are TRBV5-1 and TRBJ2-1; 12 nucleotides line up with TRBD1. Per germline, CDR1 SGHRS and CDR2 YFSETQ. The CDR3 extends over 15 amino acids. Germline trimming cut 1 base from V and 8 bases from J; bases unmatched to any gene: 4. The DNA of the CDR3 is TGCGCCAGCAGCTTGATGGGACAGGGGGCTTATGAGCAGTTCTTC. Translating gives CASSLMGQGAYEQFF.

There are a few counts of this clonotype. The chain joins TRBV10-3 to TRBJ2-1; D might be TRBD2 (5 bases). The CDR3 runs 15 residues. CDR1 and CDR2 from the germline V gene are ENHRY and SYGVKD. The ends were cut back, 1 base at V and 2 bases at J, with 9 bases in the middle. The CDR3 is CAISEYTSTYNEQFF. CDR3 DNA: TGTGCCATCAGTGAGTATACTAGTACCTACAATGAGCAGTTCTTC.

This chain uses TRBV7-9 with TRBJ1-1; no clear D gene. The germline V gene has CDR1 SEHNR and CDR2 FQNEAQ (reference sequence). The CDR3 covers 12 residues. V shed 5 bases and J shed 8 bases, with 12 bases lying between them. CDR3 in amino acids: CASSQVDWEAFF. CDR3 sequence (DNA): TGTGCCAGCAGCCAGGTGGATTGGGAAGCTTTCTTT.

Only a few counts were recorded for this clonotype. The chain couples TRBV15 to TRBJ2-1, with 7 nucleotides matching TRBD2. There are 14 residues in the CDR3. Per the germline V gene, CDR1 is LNHNV and CDR2 is YYDKDF (reference sequence). The V and J ends lost 3 bases and 4 bases, in that order; junction bases with no gene match: 3. The CDR3 region has the DNA TGTGCCACCAGCAGGGGAGGGGATTACAATGAGCAGTTCTTC. Residues: CATSRGGDYNEQFF.

This clonotype occurred a few times. The genes are TRBV5-1 and TRBJ2-7, with D tentatively TRBD2 (6 bases). This CDR3 has 14 amino acids. Germline CDR1 reads SGHRS; CDR2 reads YFSETQ. V was clipped by 4 bases and J by 0 bases, with 11 bases between them. The CDR3 region has the DNA TGCGCCAGCAGCACCGGGACTTACTCCTACGAGCAGTACTTC. Its translation is CASSTGTYSYEQYF.

The rearrangement links TRBV12-3 or TRBV12-4 to TRBJ2-3; D remains unclear. Trimming shortened V by 6 bases and J by 11 bases, and 12 bases separated the two germline ends. This CDR3 spans 11 amino acids. DNA for the CDR3: TGTGCCAGCAGCAGTCCGGACCTGCAGTATTTT. It is translated as CASSSPDLQYF.

Only a few counts were recorded for this clonotype. The V and J genes are TRBV30 and TRBJ2-7, with TRBD2 identical over 9 bases. V was clipped by 1 base and J by 4 bases; unmatched bases: 5. Germline V CDR1 and CDR2: GTSNPN, SVGIG (reference sequence). The CDR3 is made up of 14 amino acids. CDR3 amino acids: CAWSEAGGQYEQYF. Written as DNA, the CDR3 is TGTGCCTGGAGTGAGGCGGGAGGGCAATACGAGCAGTACTTC.

This clonotype was counted a few times. This CDR3 is CASSQGAGDSNQPQHF. As DNA, the CDR3 is TGTGCCAGCAGCCAGGGAGCGGGGGACAGCAATCAGCCCCAGCATTTT. This chain joins TRBV4-2 and TRBJ1-5, with D maybe TRBD1 (5 bases). Looked up from germline, CDR1 is LGHNA and CDR2 is YNFKEQ. The length of the CDR3 is 16 residues. V was cut by 3 bases and J by 1 base, with 13 bases left in between.

The rearrangement links TRBV5-1 to TRBJ2-2, with D uncertain. The V gene's germline CDR1 is SGHRS and CDR2 YFSETQ. The CDR3 is made up of 14 amino acids. Trimming pared 5 bases from V and 3 bases from J, leaving 11 bases between. The CDR3 reads CASRKSGDTGELFF. As DNA, the CDR3 is TGCGCCAGCAGGAAATCGGGTGACACCGGGGAGCTGTTTTTT.